The sequence of this T cell receptor (beta chain) was determined in a study of blood T cell repertoires in COVID-19 (dated by TCRdb to 2020 to 2022). Concerning the study at large: Samples covering the acute and convalescent phases of COVID-19 were provided by collaborators in the United States, Italy and Spain. Deeply sampled blood TCRbeta repertoires from subjects exposed to, actively infected with, or recovered from COVID-19 were included in the dataset. Where HLA class I and class II types were available, the types were taken from metadata supplied by the sample provider, not from assay-based typing. A freely available public database, intended as a resource for researchers studying the immune response to SARS-CoV-2, is where the repertoires were released. The material from the prospective study consisted of cDNA or gDNA derived from T cells, B-cell-depleted T cells, or PBMCs. The samples were drawn from two sources: the first 160 participants of the ongoing ImmuneRACE study, and some 1,300 subjects contributed by 6 global collaborators. A de-identified subject ID, COVID-19 status, age in years and sex were almost always included in the sample metadata.

TCRbeta CDR3 regions were amplified from genomic DNA by means of the immunoSEQ Assay, a bias-controlled multiplex PCR. Concerning the study's data processing: Nucleated cell counts per sample were estimated from amplification of reference gene primers within the assay. To quantify the absolute abundance of each unique TCRbeta CDR3 rearrangement, sequence reads were collapsed and filtered. For each sample, productive Simpson clonality was calculated by taking the square root of Simpson's diversity index across productive rearrangements. What TCRdb holds here is the immuneACCESS table cut down to in-frame rearrangements. Part of the clones is not present; checked against another copy, under half of the missing clones reflect an unresolved V gene, and the others are unexplained. V, J and clone size are taken as reported in that table, and D and trimming were inferred from the DNA itself. In this sample the table shows 80,000 to 100,000 clones, about 80% of which occur a single time. The ten largest clones take up roughly a quarter of the sample.

Study-wide findings and limitations: How much clinical and demographic metadata was included differed by source and by participant, and the metadata was provided uncurated.

Germline trimming amounts to 6 bases on V and 1 base on J, with 12 as the count of junction bases outside the gene matches. The CDR3 starts with the cysteine, ends with the phenylalanine, and has 16 residues. The DNA shown is the 48-base CDR3, in frame from base 1. Based on the germline V gene (reference sequence), the CDR1 and CDR2 sequences are LNHDA and SQIVND. Collaborating institutions collected whole blood in K2EDTA tubes following their own protocols. For TCRbeta analysis, collaborators shipped samples in one of three forms: frozen whole blood, isolated PBMCs, or DNA extracted from either of those sample types. To note about this clone: Its binding antigen is unknown. Per-nucleotide qualities are absent, and no much larger clonotype sits a single base away.

The chain is encoded by TRBV19 joined to TRBJ2-7; TRBD1 lines up with 7 middle nucleotides. Sequencing input: peripheral blood. The sequence derives from a man aged 70 or older with acute or convalescent COVID-19. The nucleotides are TGTGCCAGTAGCGATACAGGGGCCGGAAGATCCTACGAGCAGTACTTC. This yields the protein CASSDTGAGRSYEQYF.